This T cell receptor (beta chain) came from a study of human thymus T cells. Only in-frame clones appear in the TCRdb table, and some are missing; sequencing was by immunoSEQ multiplex PCR. This sample yields about 78,000 clones, of which roughly 96% are seen a single time; 0.031% belongs to the top ten. Trimming pared 2 bases from V and 0 bases from J, leaving 14 bases between. The V gene's germline CDR1 is MNHEY and CDR2 SMNVEV (reference sequence). The CDR3 spans 17 residues. Points from the study as a whole: Thymic as well as blood repertoires seemed to favor certain V and J genes unevenly.

Corrective heart surgery yielded resections, and these provided the thymus tissue. Regarding this clone: Antigen unknown.

The material sequenced was thymus tissue. The source of this sequence is a boy under three years old with a congenital heart defect but otherwise immunologically healthy. This chain connects TRBV27 to TRBJ1-5; D is perhaps TRBD1 (6 bases). Here the CDR3 reads CASSLGRGPDSNQPQHF. The CDR3 nucleotides read TGTGCCAGCAGTTTAGGCAGGGGCCCTGATAGCAATCAGCCCCAGCATTTT.